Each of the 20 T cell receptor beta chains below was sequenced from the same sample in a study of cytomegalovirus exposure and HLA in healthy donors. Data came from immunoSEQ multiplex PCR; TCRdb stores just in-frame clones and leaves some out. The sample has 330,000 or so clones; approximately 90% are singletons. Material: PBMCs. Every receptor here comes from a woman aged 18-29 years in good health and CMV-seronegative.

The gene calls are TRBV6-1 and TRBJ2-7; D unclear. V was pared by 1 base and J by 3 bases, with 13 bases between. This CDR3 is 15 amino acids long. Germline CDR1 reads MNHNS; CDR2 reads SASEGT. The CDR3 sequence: CASSEGQATFYEQYF. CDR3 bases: TGTGCCAGCAGTGAAGGGCAGGCGACCTTCTACGAGCAGTACTTC.

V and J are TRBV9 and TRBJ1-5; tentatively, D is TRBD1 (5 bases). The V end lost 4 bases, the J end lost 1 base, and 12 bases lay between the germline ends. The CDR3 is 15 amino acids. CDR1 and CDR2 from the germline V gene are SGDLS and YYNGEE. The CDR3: CASSPRGESNQPQHF. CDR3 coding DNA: TGTGCCAGCAGCCCCCGGGGGGAGAGCAATCAGCCCCAGCATTTT.

CDR3 bases: TGCAGCGTTGGACAGGGGTACTCTGGAAACACCATATATTTT. Translating it yields CSVGQGYSGNTIYF. The chain links TRBV29-1 to TRBJ1-3, with TRBD1 identical over 8 bases. Germline V lookup: CDR1 SQVTM, CDR2 ANQGSEA. V lost 4 bases and J lost 0; bases outside the gene matches: 2. CDR3 length: 14 residues.

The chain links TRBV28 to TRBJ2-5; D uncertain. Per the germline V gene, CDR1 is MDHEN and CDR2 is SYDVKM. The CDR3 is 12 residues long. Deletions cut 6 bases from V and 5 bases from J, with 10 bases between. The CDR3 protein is CASSPPLETQYF. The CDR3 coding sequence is TGTGCCAGCAGCCCCCCCCTGGAGACCCAGTACTTC. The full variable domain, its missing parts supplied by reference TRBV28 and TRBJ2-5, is DVKVTQSSRYLVKRTGEKVFLECVQDMDHENMFWYRQDPGLGLRLIYFSYDVKMKEKGDIPEGYSVSREKKERFSLILESASTNQTSMYLCASSPPLETQYFGPGTRLLVL.

The CDR3 DNA follows: TGCGCCAGCAGCTTCGGACTAGAATTAGGGGAGACCCAGTACTTC. It encodes CASSFGLELGETQYF. The V gene is TRBV5-1, the J gene TRBJ2-5; 7 bases map to TRBD2. V shed 2 bases, J shed 5 bases, and the junction held 9 bases outside the gene matches. CDR3 length: 15 amino acids. Per the germline V gene, CDR1 is SGHRS and CDR2 is YFSETQ.

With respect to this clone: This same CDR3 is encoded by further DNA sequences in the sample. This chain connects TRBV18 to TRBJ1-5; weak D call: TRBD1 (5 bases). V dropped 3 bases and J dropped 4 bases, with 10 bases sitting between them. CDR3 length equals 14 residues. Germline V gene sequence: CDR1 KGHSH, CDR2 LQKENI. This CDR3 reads CASSPGLGNQPQHF. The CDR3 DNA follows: TGTGCCAGCTCACCGGGACTGGGGAATCAGCCCCAGCATTTT.

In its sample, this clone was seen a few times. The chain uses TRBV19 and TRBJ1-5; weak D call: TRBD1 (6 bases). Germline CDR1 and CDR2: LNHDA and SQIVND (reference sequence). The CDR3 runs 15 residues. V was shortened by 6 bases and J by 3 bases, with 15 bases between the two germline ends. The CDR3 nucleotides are TGTGCCAGTAGGACCGGGACATCAAACAATCAGCCCCAGCATTTT. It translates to CASRTGTSNNQPQHF.

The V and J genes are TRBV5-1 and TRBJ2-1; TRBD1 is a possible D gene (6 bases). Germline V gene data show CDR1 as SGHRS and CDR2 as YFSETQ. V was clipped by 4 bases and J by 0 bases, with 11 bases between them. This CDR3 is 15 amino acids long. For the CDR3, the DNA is TGCGCCAGCAGCGAGGGGACACCCTCCTACAATGAGCAGTTCTTC. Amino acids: CASSEGTPSYNEQFF.

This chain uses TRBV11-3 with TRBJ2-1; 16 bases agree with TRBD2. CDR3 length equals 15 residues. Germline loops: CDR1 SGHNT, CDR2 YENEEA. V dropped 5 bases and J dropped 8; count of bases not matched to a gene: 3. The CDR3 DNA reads TGTGCCAGCAGCGGGGGACTAGCGGGAGGGTATGAGCAGTTCTTC. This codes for CASSGGLAGGYEQFF.

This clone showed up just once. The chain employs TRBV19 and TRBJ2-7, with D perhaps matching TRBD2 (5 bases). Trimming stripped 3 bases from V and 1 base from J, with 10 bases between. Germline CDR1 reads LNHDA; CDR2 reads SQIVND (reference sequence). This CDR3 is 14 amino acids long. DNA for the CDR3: TGTGCCAGTAGTATGCCGGGGATTTCCTACGAGCAGTACTTC. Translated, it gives CASSMPGISYEQYF.

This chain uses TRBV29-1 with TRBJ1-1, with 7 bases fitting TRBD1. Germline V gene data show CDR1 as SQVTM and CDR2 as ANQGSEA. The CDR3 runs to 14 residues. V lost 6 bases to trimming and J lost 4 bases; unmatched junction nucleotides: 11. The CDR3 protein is CSVGPTGVGTEAFF. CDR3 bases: TGCAGCGTCGGGCCTACAGGGGTCGGCACTGAAGCTTTCTTT.

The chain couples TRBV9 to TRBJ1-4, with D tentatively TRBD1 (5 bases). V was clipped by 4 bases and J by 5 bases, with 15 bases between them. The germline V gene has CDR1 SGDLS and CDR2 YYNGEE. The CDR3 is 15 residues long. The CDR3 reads CASSPGGALNEKLFF. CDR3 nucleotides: TGTGCCAGCAGCCCCGGGGGAGCCCTCAATGAAAAACTGTTTTTT.

The CDR3 reads CASTKPRGGTEKLFF. CDR3 sequence (DNA): TGTGCCAGTACCAAACCCCGAGGAGGGACTGAAAAACTGTTTTTT. The chain joins TRBV19 to TRBJ1-4; weak D call: TRBD1 (5 bases). Germline V gene data show CDR1 as LNHDA and CDR2 as SQIVND (reference sequence). This CDR3 contains 15 residues. Trimming pared 7 bases from V and 7 bases from J, leaving 19 bases between. Full variable domain (remainder filled in from reference TRBV19 and TRBJ1-4): DGGITQSPKYLFRKEGQNVTLSCEQNLNHDAMYWYRQDPGQGLRLIYYSQIVNDFQKGDIAEGYSVSREKKESFPLTVTSAQKNPTAFYLCASTKPRGGTEKLFFGSGTQLSVL.

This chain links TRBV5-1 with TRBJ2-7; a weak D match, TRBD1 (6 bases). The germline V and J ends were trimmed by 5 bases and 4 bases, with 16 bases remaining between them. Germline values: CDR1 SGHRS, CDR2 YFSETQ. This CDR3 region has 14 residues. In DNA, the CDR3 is TGCGCCAGCAGTTCACAGGGTGGGGTTTACGAGCAGTACTTC. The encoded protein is CASSSQGGVYEQYF.

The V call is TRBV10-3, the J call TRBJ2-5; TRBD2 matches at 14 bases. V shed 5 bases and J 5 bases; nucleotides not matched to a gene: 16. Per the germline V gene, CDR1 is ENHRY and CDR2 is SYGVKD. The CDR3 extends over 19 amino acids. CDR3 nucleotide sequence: TGTGCCATCAGTTCCGGGACTAGCGGGAGCACCGGTGTGCGGGAGACCCAGTACTTC. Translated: CAISSGTSGSTGVRETQYF.

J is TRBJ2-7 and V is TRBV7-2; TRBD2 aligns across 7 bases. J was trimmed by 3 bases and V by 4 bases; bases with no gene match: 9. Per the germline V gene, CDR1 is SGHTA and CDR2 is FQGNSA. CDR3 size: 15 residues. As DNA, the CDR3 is TGTGCCAGCAGCTACGGGACTACCTTTAACTACGAGCAGTACTTC. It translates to CASSYGTTFNYEQYF.

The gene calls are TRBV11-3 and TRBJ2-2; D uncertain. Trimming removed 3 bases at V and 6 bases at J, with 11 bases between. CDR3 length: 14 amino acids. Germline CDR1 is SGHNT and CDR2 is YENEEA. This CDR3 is CASSLANTPGELFF. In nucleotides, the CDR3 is TGTGCCAGCAGCTTGGCCAATACGCCCGGGGAGCTGTTTTTT.

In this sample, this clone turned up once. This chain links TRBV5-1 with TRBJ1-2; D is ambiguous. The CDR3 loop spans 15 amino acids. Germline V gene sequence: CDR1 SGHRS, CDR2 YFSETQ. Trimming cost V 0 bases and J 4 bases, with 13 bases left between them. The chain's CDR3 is CASSLGAETIYGYTF. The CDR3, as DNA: TGCGCCAGCAGCTTGGGGGCAGAAACGATCTATGGCTACACCTTC.

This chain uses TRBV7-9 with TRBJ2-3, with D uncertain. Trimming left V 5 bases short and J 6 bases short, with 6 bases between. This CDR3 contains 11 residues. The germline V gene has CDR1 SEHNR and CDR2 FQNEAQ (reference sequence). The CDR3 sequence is CASSTGDTQYF. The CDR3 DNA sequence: TGTGCCAGCAGCACCGGGGATACGCAGTATTTT.

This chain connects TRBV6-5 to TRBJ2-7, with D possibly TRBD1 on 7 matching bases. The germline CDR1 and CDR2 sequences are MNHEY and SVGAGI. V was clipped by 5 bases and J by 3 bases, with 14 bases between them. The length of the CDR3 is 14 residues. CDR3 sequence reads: CASSTRDRDYEQYF. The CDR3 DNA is TGTGCCAGCAGTACGCGGGACAGAGACTACGAGCAGTACTTC.